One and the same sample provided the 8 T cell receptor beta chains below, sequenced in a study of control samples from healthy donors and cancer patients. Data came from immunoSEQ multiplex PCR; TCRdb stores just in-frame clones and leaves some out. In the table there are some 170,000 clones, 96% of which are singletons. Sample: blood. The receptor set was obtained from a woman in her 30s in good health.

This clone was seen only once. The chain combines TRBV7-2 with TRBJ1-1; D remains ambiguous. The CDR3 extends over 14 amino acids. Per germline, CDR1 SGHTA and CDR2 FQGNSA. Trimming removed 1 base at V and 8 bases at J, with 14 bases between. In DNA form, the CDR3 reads TGTGCCAGCAGCTTAGACTCGGTCACAGTAGAAGCTTTCTTT. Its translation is CASSLDSVTVEAFF.

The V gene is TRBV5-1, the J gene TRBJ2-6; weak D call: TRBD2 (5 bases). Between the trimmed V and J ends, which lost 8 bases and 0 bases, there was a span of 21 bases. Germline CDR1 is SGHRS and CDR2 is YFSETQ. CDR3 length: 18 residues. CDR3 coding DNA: TGCGCCAGGGTAAGGTCGGAATCTACTAGCTCTGGGGCCAACGTCCTGACTTTC. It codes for CARVRSESTSSGANVLTF. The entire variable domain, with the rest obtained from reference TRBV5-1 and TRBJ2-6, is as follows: KAGVTQTPRYLIKTRGQQVTLSCSPISGHRSVSWYQQTPGQGLQFLFEYFSETQRNKGNFPGRFSGRQFSNSRSEMNVSTLELGDSALYLCARVRSESTSSGANVLTFGAGSRLTVL.

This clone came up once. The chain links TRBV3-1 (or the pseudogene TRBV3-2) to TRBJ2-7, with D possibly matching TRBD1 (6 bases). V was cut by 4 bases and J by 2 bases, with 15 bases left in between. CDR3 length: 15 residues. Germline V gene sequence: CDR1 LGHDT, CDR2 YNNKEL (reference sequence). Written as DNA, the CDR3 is TGTGCCAGCAGCCCCGGAGAGGGGGTGGCCTACGAGCAGTACTTC. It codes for CASSPGEGVAYEQYF.

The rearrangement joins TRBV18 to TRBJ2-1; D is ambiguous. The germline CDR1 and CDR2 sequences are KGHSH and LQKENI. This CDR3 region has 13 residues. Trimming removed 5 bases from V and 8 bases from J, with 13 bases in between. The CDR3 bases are TGTGCCAGCTCATCGGACGGCGGCGATGAGCAGTTCTTC. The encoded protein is CASSSDGGDEQFF.

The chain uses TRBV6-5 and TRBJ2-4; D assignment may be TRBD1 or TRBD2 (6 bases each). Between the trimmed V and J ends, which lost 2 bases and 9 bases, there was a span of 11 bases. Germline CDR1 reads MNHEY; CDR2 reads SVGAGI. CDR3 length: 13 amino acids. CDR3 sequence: CASSYGGLVIQYF. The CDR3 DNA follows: TGTGCCAGCAGTTACGGGGGGCTTGTCATTCAGTACTTC.

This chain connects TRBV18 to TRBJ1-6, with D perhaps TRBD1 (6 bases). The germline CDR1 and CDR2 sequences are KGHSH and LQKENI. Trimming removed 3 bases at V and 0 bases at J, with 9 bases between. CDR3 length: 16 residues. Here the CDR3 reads CASSPRQVSYNSPLHF. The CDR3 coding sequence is TGTGCCAGCTCACCGCGACAGGTCTCCTATAATTCACCCCTCCACTTT.

The CDR3 DNA follows: TGTGCCAGCAGTCCCATCGGGCAGGCCCCCGAGCAGTACTTC. Residues: CASSPIGQAPEQYF. The J gene is TRBJ2-7, the V gene TRBV27; no firm D call. The CDR3 length is 14 residues. Germline CDR1 MNHEY, CDR2 SMNVEV (reference sequence). V lost 5 bases, J lost 6 bases, and 17 bases lay in between.

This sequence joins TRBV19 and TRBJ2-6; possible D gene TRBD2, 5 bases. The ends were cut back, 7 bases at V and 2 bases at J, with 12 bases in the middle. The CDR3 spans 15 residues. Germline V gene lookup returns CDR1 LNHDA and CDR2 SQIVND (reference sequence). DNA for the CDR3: TGTGCCAGTATGACGGGAATGGCTGGGGCCAACGTCCTGACTTTC. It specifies CASMTGMAGANVLTF.